What follows are 8 T cell receptor beta chains derived from one specimen sequenced in a study of early stage breast cancer tumors. TCRdb keeps only in-frame clones here, not all; method: immunoSEQ multiplex PCR. The data contain under 35,000 clones, 80% to 90% of them singletons. Input material: blood. The source of these receptors is a person aged 50-59 years with breast cancer.

The V call is TRBV9, the J call TRBJ1-2; D is possibly TRBD1 (5 bases). Trimming took off 0 bases at V and 3 bases at J, with 18 bases between the two ends. The CDR3 loop spans 17 amino acids. Germline V gene data show CDR1 as SGDLS and CDR2 as YYNGEE. DNA for the CDR3: TGTGCCAGCAGCGTAGCCCCGGGACTCCCGGATGACTATGGCTACACCTTC. Amino acids: CASSVAPGLPDDYGYTF.

The V call is TRBV4-1, the J call TRBJ1-4; a weak D match, TRBD1 (5 bases). Germline V CDR1 and CDR2: MGHRA, YSYEKL. Trimming took off 0 bases at V and 14 bases at J, with 16 bases between the two ends. CDR3 length: 14 residues. The CDR3 here is CASSQELAREDLFF. In DNA, the CDR3 is TGCGCCAGCAGCCAAGAATTGGCCAGGGAAGATCTGTTTTTT.

This chain joins TRBV7-9 and TRBJ1-4; 8 bases match TRBD1. J was trimmed by 7 bases and V by 5 bases; bases with no gene match: 6. Germline V gene data show CDR1 as SEHNR and CDR2 as FQNEAQ (reference sequence). The CDR3 consists of 14 residues. DNA for the CDR3: TGTGCCAGCAGCGTGGGACAGGCGGGTGAAAAACTGTTTTTT. Amino acid sequence: CASSVGQAGEKLFF.

This clone was observed a few times. As DNA, the CDR3 is TGTGCCAGCAGCGAACGGGGCGGGGAGCTGTTTTTT. This encodes CASSERGGELFF. V usage is TRBV5-4 and J usage is TRBJ2-2; D might be TRBD2 (5 bases). The CDR3 runs 12 residues. V gave up 4 bases and J gave up 7 bases, with 8 bases separating them. The germline V gene has CDR1 SGHNT and CDR2 YYREEE (reference sequence).

The chain carries TRBV4-1 and TRBJ2-5, with D unresolved. Trimming took 2 bases from V and 1 from J, leaving 14 bases between them. The germline gives CDR1 MGHRA, CDR2 YSYEKL. This CDR3 spans 16 amino acids. The CDR3 reads CASSQKFDMAQETQYF. The CDR3 DNA reads as TGCGCCAGCAGCCAAAAATTTGATATGGCCCAAGAGACCCAGTACTTC.

The chain links TRBV18 to TRBJ2-5; the match to TRBD1 covers 8 bases. V shed 2 bases, J shed 5 bases, and the junction held 10 bases outside the gene matches. Germline assignment: CDR1 KGHSH and CDR2 LQKENI. The CDR3 contains 16 residues. The CDR3 reads CASSPIVRQGMETQYF. The CDR3, as DNA: TGTGCCAGCTCACCAATAGTGAGACAGGGGATGGAGACCCAGTACTTC.

The V gene is TRBV18, the J gene TRBJ2-7; possibly TRBD1 for D (6 bases). Trimming stripped 4 bases from V and 7 bases from J, with 20 bases between. From germline, CDR1 is KGHSH and CDR2 LQKENI. The length of the CDR3 is 15 residues. The CDR3 sequence: CASSQIKQGTREQYF. The CDR3 DNA reads TGTGCCAGCTCACAAATTAAACAGGGTACCCGGGAGCAGTACTTC.

The genes are TRBV27 and TRBJ2-7; 9 bases are a match to TRBD1. This CDR3 has 15 residues. V lost 6 bases to trimming and J lost 5 bases; unmatched junction nucleotides: 11. Germline lookup yields CDR1 MNHEY and CDR2 SMNVEV (reference sequence). DNA of the CDR3: TGTGCCAGCAGAGGTCAGACAGGGGGTGAAAACGAGCAGTACTTC. This gives the protein CASRGQTGGENEQYF.